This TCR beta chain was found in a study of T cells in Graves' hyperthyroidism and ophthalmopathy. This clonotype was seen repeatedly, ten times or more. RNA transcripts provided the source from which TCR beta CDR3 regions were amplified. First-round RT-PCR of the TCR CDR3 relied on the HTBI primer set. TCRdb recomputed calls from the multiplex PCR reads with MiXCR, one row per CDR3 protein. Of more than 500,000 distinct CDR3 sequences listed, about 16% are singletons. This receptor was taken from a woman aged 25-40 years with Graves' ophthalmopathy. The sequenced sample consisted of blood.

The chain's CDR3 is CASSAVVTNEQFF. CDR3 sequence (DNA): TGCGCCAGCAGCGCGGTGGTGACAAATGAGCAGTTCTTC. The chain carries TRBV5-1 and TRBJ2-1; D remains ambiguous. The V gene's germline CDR1 is SGHRS and CDR2 YFSETQ. The ends were cut back, 4 bases at V and 7 bases at J, with 12 bases in the middle. The CDR3 is 13 amino acids.